These T cell receptor beta chains were read from a single sample in a study of shared clonotypes between healthy human individuals. Some clones are missing from TCRdb's copy, which holds only in-frame ones; the method was immunoSEQ multiplex PCR. This table has roughly 2.4 million clones, around 95% appearing once. The sequenced sample was naive CD4+ T cells sorted from blood. These TCRs come from a man younger than 30 in good health. Both conserved end residues are part of each CDR3. Fields, in order: J gene, D gene, V gene, clone size, CDR3 DNA, CDR3 protein. The D gene is left open where the match is weak. Size is stated for part of the rows, as once, few or many counts, or as a class when the clone is expanded.

>TRBJ2-4|NA|TRBV7-2|NA
TGTGCCAGCAGCTTCTTCCTAGGCCAAAAGGGAAACATTCAGTACTTC
CASSFFLGQKGNIQYF
>TRBJ2-7|NA|TRBV5-1|NA
TGCGCCAGCAGCCCACACGACCAGGCCGCCTACGAGCAGTACTTC
CASSPHDQAAYEQYF
>TRBJ2-5|NA|TRBV5-1|NA
TGCGCCAGCAGCCGTAGTGCGATTGAAGAGATCCAGTACTTC
CASSRSAIEEIQYF
>TRBJ2-7|NA|TRBV5-6|NA
TGTGCCAGCAGCTGGGGACCGACGGCTGAGCAGTACTTC
CASSWGPTAEQYF
>TRBJ1-1|NA|TRBV5-1|NA
TGCGCCAGCAGCTCGAGGCAGGTGAACACTGAAGCTTTCTTT
CASSSRQVNTEAFF
>TRBJ2-7|TRBD2|TRBV6-6|once
TGTGCCAGCAGTTACTCGACTAGCGGGGGCTCCTACGAGCAGTACTTC
CASSYSTSGGSYEQYF
>TRBJ1-3|NA|TRBV7-9|few
TGTGCCAGCAGCTTCGGTGGAAACACCATATATTTT
CASSFGGNTIYF
>TRBJ2-1|NA|TRBV6-5|NA
TGTGCCAGCAGTCCGGACCCAGCCAGTCGAGATGAGCAGTTCTTC
CASSPDPASRDEQFF
>TRBJ2-3|TRBD1|TRBV2|few
TGTGCCAGCAGTGGACAGGGGACAGATACGCAGTATTTT
CASSGQGTDTQYF
>TRBJ1-1|TRBD1|TRBV6-1|NA
TGTGCCAGCAGTGAACAGGGGGCGTACGACACTGAAGCTTTCTTT
CASSEQGAYDTEAFF
>TRBJ1-4|TRBD1|TRBV6-6|NA
TGTGCCAGCAGCCGAAGACAGGGTGCAGGTGAAAAACTGTTTTTT
CASSRRQGAGEKLFF
>TRBJ2-5|NA|TRBV2|NA
TGTGCCAGCAGGCGGCTGCAAGAGACCCAGTACTTC
CASRRLQETQYF
>TRBJ1-5|NA|TRBV2|once
TGTGCCAGCAGCCCAAATAGCAATCAGCCCCAGCATTTT
CASSPNSNQPQHF
>TRBJ2-6|NA|TRBV5-1|NA
TGCGCCAGCGAAGCCCTCCCTTCTGGGGCCAACGTCCTGACTTTC
CASEALPSGANVLTF
>TRBJ1-2|NA|TRBV10-3|NA
TGTGCCATCAGCGGACAGACTAACTATGGCTACACCTTC
CAISGQTNYGYTF
>TRBJ2-3|NA|TRBV7-2|NA
TGTGCCAGCAGCTTTTCCGGGCCTGATACGCAGTATTTT
CASSFSGPDTQYF
>TRBJ2-3|NA|TRBV9|NA
TGTGCCAGCACCCCGGGCCCCCCGAGAGATACGCAGTATTTT
CASTPGPPRDTQYF
>TRBJ2-7|TRBD1|TRBV11-2|NA
TGTGCCAGCAGCTGGGGACAGGGGATCTACGAGCAGTACTTC
CASSWGQGIYEQYF
>TRBJ1-3|NA|TRBV6-5|NA
TGTGCCAGCAGTTACTCAGGGAGTTCTGGAAACACCATATATTTT
CASSYSGSSGNTIYF
>TRBJ1-5|NA|TRBV6-6|NA
TGTGCCAGCAGTACAACACAGCAGCCCCAGCATTTT
CASSTTQQPQHF
>TRBJ2-7|NA|TRBV6-1|NA
TGTGCCAGCAGTGAGGTGGCATCCTATTCCTACGAGCAGTACTTC
CASSEVASYSYEQYF
>TRBJ2-3|TRBD1|TRBV7-7|NA
TGTGCTAGCAGCGAGGGGACAGGGAAAGCGACAGATACGCAGTATTTT
CASSEGTGKATDTQYF
>TRBJ2-5|TRBD1|TRBV7-6|NA
TGTGCCAGCAGCCCATCCCCAAAGACAGGGCGAGAGACCCAGTACTTC
CASSPSPKTGRETQYF
>TRBJ2-7|NA|TRBV5-6|NA
TGTGCCAGCAGGTCCAGAGTGGGCGAGCAGTACTTC
CASRSRVGEQYF
>TRBJ1-6|TRBD1|TRBV7-9|NA
TGTGCCAGCAGCTTAGCTGGACAGGGGAATTCACCCCTCCACTTT
CASSLAGQGNSPLHF
>TRBJ2-2|TRBD2|TRBV5-4|NA
TGTGCCAGCAGTCCGGCCCTGACTAGCGGGATGCACCGGGAGCTGTTTTTT
CASSPALTSGMHRELFF
>TRBJ1-3|TRBD1|TRBV28|NA
TGTGCCAGCAGTCGGACAGGGTCCGGAAACACCATATATTTT
CASSRTGSGNTIYF
>TRBJ1-1|NA|TRBV30|NA
TGTGCCTGGAGGGGACGGGGGATGAACACTGAAGCTTTCTTT
CAWRGRGMNTEAFF
>TRBJ2-7|NA|TRBV7-9|NA
TGTGCCAGCAGCTTAGGGGACACCATTAGCTCCTACGAGCAGTACTTC
CASSLGDTISSYEQYF
>TRBJ2-2|NA|TRBV9|NA
TGTGCCAGCAGCGTAGTTTGGTCGAACACCGGGGAGCTGTTTTTT
CASSVVWSNTGELFF
>TRBJ2-7|NA|TRBV7-9|NA
TGTGCCAGCAGCCCCGCCCTAAGCCCCTACGAGCAGTACTTC
CASSPALSPYEQYF
>TRBJ2-2|NA|TRBV5-8|NA
TGTGCCAGCAGCTTGGAGGTAGCGACCGGGGAGCTGTTTTTT
CASSLEVATGELFF
>TRBJ1-4|TRBD1|TRBV2|NA
TGTGCCAGCAGTTTTGGACAGGGAGTTGAAAAACTGTTTTTT
CASSFGQGVEKLFF
>TRBJ2-3|NA|TRBV6-5|NA
TGTGCCAGCAGTTACAACATACCCGGGGGAGATACGCAGTATTTT
CASSYNIPGGDTQYF
>TRBJ2-5|NA|TRBV28|NA
TGTGCCAGCAGTTTGAACCGGAAGGCGATCCAAGAGACCCAGTACTTC
CASSLNRKAIQETQYF
>TRBJ2-1|NA|TRBV20-1|NA
TGCAGTGCTAGAACAGCCAATGAGCAGTTCTTC
CSARTANEQFF
>TRBJ2-7|TRBD1|TRBV6-5|once
TGTGCCAGCAGAGGGGGGACAGGGGGATCCTACGAGCAGTACTTC
CASRGGTGGSYEQYF
>TRBJ1-1|NA|TRBV5-1|once
TGCGCCAGCAGCTTCACCCCCATGAACACTGAAGCTTTCTTT
CASSFTPMNTEAFF
>TRBJ2-7|TRBD2|TRBV30|NA
TGTGCCTGGTCGCCCGGAGTAGCGGGGATCTACGAGCAGTACTTC
CAWSPGVAGIYEQYF
>TRBJ1-5|TRBD1|TRBV7-9|NA
TGTGCCAGCAGCAGACAGGGTTTGCAGCCCCAGCATTTT
CASSRQGLQPQHF
>TRBJ1-2|TRBD1|TRBV10-3|NA
TGTGCCATCAGTGAAGGACAGGGTTCCAACTATGGCTACACCTTC
CAISEGQGSNYGYTF
>TRBJ2-7|NA|TRBV7-8|NA
TGTGCCAGCAGCTTAGCGGCACCGAGCCCCTACGAGCAGTACTTC
CASSLAAPSPYEQYF
>TRBJ1-2|NA|TRBV29-1|NA
TGCAGCGTTGGTCCAGTCGACTATGGCTACACCTTC
CSVGPVDYGYTF
>TRBJ2-3|TRBD2|TRBV7-6|NA
TGTGCCAGCAAGAGGATCGCGGGGGGGAGTTCCACAGATACGCAGTATTTT
CASKRIAGGSSTDTQYF
>TRBJ1-1|NA|TRBV4-3|once
TGCGCCAGCAGCCAAACAGGATTTGGCACTGAAGCTTTCTTT
CASSQTGFGTEAFF
>TRBJ2-3|NA|TRBV6-5|NA
TGTGCCAGCAGCGACTCGGGGATAAGCACAGATACGCAGTATTTT
CASSDSGISTDTQYF
>TRBJ2-1|NA|TRBV21-1|NA
TGTGCCAGCAGCAAAGAAGACAACTCCTACAATGAGCAGTTCTTC
CASSKEDNSYNEQFF
>TRBJ1-1|NA|TRBV28|NA
TGTGCCAGCAGTCAGGGTACTATGAACACTGAAGCTTTCTTT
CASSQGTMNTEAFF
>TRBJ2-2|TRBD1|TRBV15|NA
TGTGCCACCAGCAATGACAGGGGGCACGCCGGGGAGCTGTTTTTT
CATSNDRGHAGELFF
>TRBJ2-3|NA|TRBV2|NA
TGTGCCAGCAACTCGCTAGATACGCAGTATTTT
CASNSLDTQYF
>TRBJ1-2|NA|TRBV18|NA
TGTGCCAGCTCACCTGGGCAGGGTACTAACTATGGCTACACCTTC
CASSPGQGTNYGYTF
>TRBJ2-5|NA|TRBV4-1|NA
TGCGCCAGCAGCCAAGATGTTACGAGACAAGAGACCCAGTACTTC
CASSQDVTRQETQYF
>TRBJ2-3|NA|TRBV18|NA
TGTGCCAGCTCACCCTCCAGCCACACAGATACGCAGTATTTT
CASSPSSHTDTQYF
>TRBJ2-6|NA|TRBV6-6|NA
TGTGCCAGCAAACGTGGGGCCAACGTCCTGACTTTC
CASKRGANVLTF
>TRBJ2-2|NA|TRBV19|NA
TGTGCCAGTAGTACTACAGGGCCCGGGGAGCTGTTTTTT
CASSTTGPGELFF
>TRBJ1-1|NA|TRBV7-2|NA
TGTGCCAGCAGCTTAGTGGGGGCGGTGAACACTGAAGCTTTCTTT
CASSLVGAVNTEAFF
>TRBJ2-1|TRBD2|TRBV18|NA
TGTGCCAGCTCACCAGGGAGGGAAACGAATGAGCAGTTCTTC
CASSPGRETNEQFF
>TRBJ2-1|TRBD2|TRBV13|NA
TGTGCCAGCAGCTTAGCTAGGGACTACTCCTACAATGAGCAGTTCTTC
CASSLARDYSYNEQFF
>TRBJ1-5|TRBD1|TRBV28|NA
TGTGCCAGCAGCCCAGCCGGGACAGGGGCGTCTGTTGGGAATCAGCCCCAGCATTTT
CASSPAGTGASVGNQPQHF